This TCR beta chain came from a study of vaccination effects on CD4 cells after COVID-19 (dated by TCRdb to 2022 to 2024). About the investigation overall: Each participant got two doses of an mRNA SARS-CoV-2 vaccine, either BNT162b2 or mRNA-1273. In the study, cultures from other donors were sequenced using the Oncomine TCR Beta short-read assay on an Illumina iSeq 100. SARS-CoV-2 spike-specific CD4+ TCR repertoires were compared before and after mRNA vaccination in COVID-19 convalescent patients and in infection-naive vaccine recipients. In a couple of convalescent patients, pre-vaccine samples were collected 16 days and one week ahead of the first dose, 142 and 148 days after COVID-19 diagnosis. A total of 9 to 11 COVID-19 convalescent patients and a handful of SARS-CoV-2-naive healthy vaccine recipients were included in the full study.

In the ViraFEST assay, PBMC were stimulated with viral peptide pools, and antigen-specific CD4+ T cell clonotypes were then identified by expansion using TCR sequencing. After around eleven days of culture, CD4+ T cells were isolated with the EasySep CD4+ T cell isolation kit. Convalescent patients had PCR-confirmed SARS-CoV-2 infection between March and December 2020, before Alpha, Beta and Delta variants emerged in the United States. A few million PBMC per well were cultured with 8.5 to 10 ug/ml peptides in IMDM containing roughly 5% human AB serum, 10 IU/ml IL-2 and gentamicin. Half of the culture medium was replaced with fresh IL-2-containing medium on days 3 and 7. Unless noted otherwise, every peptide stimulation condition was grown in triplicate wells. PBMC were separated from whole blood using Ficoll-Paque Plus gradient centrifugation and were then either cryopreserved at -140C or used fresh. The QIAamp micro DNA kit was used to extract genomic DNA from the cultured CD4+ T cells.

Broader findings and caveats from the paper: The study was limited by a small number of convalescent patients and lacked early post-infection timepoints. Marked clonal contraction was observed in both infection-induced and vaccine-induced clones at late post-vaccination timepoints, consistent with waning T cell responses. Among convalescent patients, the spike-reactive repertoire after vaccination was made up mainly of new vaccine-induced clones that were largely distinct from the clones induced by infection.

Worth noting for this clone: The specificity of this receptor is unknown. No base qualities exist here, and no much larger clone lies one base off it.

Receptors were amplified or captured by the immunoSEQ multiplex PCR assay. DNA from the cultured, isolated CD4+ T cells was subjected to TCR beta CDR3 sequencing. In the authors' own workflow: Non-productive TCR sequences were removed, reads were trimmed to the CDR3 region, and CDR3s of at least 7 amino acids were retained. The MANAFEST web app was used to identify antigen-specific clonotypes by comparing expansion in peptide wells with expansion in reference cultures. For clones to be considered positive, expansion at FDR<0.05 versus reference and all other wells, an odds ratio above 5, and a frequency above 0.1% in two replicate wells were required. Clonotypes significantly expanded in SARS-CoV-2 spike wells and in at least one common cold coronavirus spike condition were defined as cross-reactive. CDR3 similarity was assessed by Levenshtein distance with the stringdist R package, and unrooted trees were built with ape in R 3.6.1. TCRdb provides this immuneACCESS table in a form limited to in-frame rearrangements. Some clones are lacking; in checked studies, under half of them reflect an unresolved V gene, and why the rest are absent is not known. That table furnishes V, J and clone size, whereas the DNA furnished D and trimming. Counted in this sample were around 46,000 clones; roughly four fifths of them appeared once. Together, the top ten hold roughly 27% of the sample.

CDR3 length: 16 amino acids, cysteine to phenylalanine. Only the CDR3 DNA is retained, 48 bases long and in frame from the first base. The V end loses 2 bases and the J end loses 5 bases, and a stretch of 19 bases separates them. CDR1 and CDR2 (KGHSH, LQKENI) derive from the germline V gene. The clonotype originates from a human donor who had a prior SARS-CoV-2 infection. The material sequenced was CD4+ T cells from PBMCs cultured with a peptide pool, taken before COVID-19 vaccination. The chain uses TRBV18 and TRBJ2-7; tentative D gene TRBD2, with 6 bases matching. The DNA sequence is TGTGCCAGCTCACCAGATTTCGGAGGGCCAAACGACGAGCAGTACTTC. Translated, this is CASSPDFGGPNDEQYF. Reference TRBV18 and TRBJ2-7 genes cover what lies past the CDR3, so the full variable domain is NAGVMQNPRHLVRRRGQEARLRCSPMKGHSHVYWYRQLPEEGLKFMVYLQKENIIDESGMPKERFSAEFPKEGPSILRIQQVVRGDSAAYFCASSPDFGGPNDEQYFGPGTRLTVT.